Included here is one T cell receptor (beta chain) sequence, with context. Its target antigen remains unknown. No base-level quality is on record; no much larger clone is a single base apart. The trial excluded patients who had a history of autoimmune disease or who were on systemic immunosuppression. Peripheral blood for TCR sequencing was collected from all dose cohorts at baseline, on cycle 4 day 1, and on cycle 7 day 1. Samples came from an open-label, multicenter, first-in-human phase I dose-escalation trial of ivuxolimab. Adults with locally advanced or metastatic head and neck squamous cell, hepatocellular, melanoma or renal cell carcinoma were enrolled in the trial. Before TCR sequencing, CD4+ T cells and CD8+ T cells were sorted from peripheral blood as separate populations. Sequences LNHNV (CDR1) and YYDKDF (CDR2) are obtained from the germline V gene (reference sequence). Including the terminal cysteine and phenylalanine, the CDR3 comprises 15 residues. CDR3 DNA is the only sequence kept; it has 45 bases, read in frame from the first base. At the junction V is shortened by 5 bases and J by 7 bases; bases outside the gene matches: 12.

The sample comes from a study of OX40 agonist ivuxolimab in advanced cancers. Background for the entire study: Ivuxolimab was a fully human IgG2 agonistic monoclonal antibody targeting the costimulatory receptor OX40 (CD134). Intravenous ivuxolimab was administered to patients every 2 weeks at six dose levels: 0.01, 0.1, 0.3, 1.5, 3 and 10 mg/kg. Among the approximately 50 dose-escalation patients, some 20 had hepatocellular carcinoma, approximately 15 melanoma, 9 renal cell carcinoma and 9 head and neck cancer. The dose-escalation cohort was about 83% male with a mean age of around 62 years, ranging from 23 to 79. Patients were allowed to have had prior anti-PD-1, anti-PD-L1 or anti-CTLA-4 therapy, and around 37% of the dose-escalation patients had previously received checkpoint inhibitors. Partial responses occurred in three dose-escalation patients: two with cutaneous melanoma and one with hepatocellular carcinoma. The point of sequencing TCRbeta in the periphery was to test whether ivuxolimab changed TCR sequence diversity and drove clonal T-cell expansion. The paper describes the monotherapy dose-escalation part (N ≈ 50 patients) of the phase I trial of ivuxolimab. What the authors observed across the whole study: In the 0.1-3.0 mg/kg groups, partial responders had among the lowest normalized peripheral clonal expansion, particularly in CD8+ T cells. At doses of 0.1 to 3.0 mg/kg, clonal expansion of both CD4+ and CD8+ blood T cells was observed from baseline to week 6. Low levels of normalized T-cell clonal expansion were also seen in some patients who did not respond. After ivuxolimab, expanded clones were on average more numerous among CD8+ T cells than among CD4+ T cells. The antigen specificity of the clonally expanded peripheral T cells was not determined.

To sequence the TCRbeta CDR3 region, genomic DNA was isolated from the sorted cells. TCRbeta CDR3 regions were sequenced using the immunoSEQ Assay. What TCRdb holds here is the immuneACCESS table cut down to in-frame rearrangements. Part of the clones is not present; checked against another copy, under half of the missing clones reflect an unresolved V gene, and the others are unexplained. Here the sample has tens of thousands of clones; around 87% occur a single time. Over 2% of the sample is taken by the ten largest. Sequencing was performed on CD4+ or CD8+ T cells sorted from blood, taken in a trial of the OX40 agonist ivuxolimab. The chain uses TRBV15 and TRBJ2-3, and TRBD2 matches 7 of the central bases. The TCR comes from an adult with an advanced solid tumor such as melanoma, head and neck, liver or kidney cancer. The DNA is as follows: TGTGCCACCAGCCCCGGGGGGACCGCCCGCAATACGCAGTATTTT. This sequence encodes CATSPGGTARNTQYF.